Sequencing of this T cell receptor beta chain was carried out in a study of TIL therapy for anti-PD-1-resistant metastatic lung cancer. In the study overall: Tumors had a median PD-L1 proportion score of roughly 5.7%. Half of patients were current or former smokers. Median tumor mutation burden was roughly 1.5 mutations per megabase.

Whole-study findings and limits: Infused TIL clonotypes partially replaced the baseline blood repertoire, then decayed over months.

Time point meaning: pre-treatment sample, taken before nivolumab and TIL therapy. The libraries were made with immunoSEQ v3. Only in-frame clones appear in the TCRdb table, and some are missing; sequencing was by immunoSEQ multiplex PCR. The data contain roughly 23,000 clones, 60% to 80% of them singletons. V gave up 3 bases and J gave up 7 bases; unmatched junction bases: 6. This CDR3 has 14 amino acids. CDR1 ENHRY and CDR2 SYGVKD come from the germline V gene. Concerning this clone itself: Its antigen remains unknown.

The sample consisted of blood, taken at baseline. This TCR derives from a person aged 25 to 80 with non-small cell lung cancer. The rearrangement links TRBV10-3 to TRBJ1-5; 7 bases match TRBD1. The CDR3 protein is CAISEDRVGQPQHF. The CDR3 DNA follows: TGTGCCATCAGTGAAGACAGGGTCGGCCAGCCCCAGCATTTT.